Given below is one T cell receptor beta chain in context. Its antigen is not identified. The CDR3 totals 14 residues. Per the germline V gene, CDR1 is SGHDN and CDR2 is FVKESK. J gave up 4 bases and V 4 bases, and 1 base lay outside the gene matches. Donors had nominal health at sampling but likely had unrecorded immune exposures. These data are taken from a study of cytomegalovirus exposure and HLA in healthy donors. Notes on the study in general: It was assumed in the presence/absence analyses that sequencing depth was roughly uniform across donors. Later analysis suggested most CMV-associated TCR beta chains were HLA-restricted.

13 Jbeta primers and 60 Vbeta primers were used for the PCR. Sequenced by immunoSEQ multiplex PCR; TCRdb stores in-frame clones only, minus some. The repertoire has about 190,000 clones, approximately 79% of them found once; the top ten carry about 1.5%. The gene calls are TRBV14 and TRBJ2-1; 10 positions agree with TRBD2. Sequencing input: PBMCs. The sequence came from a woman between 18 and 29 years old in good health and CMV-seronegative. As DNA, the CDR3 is TGTGCCAGCAGCCCGGGACTAGCGTACAATGAGCAGTTCTTC. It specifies CASSPGLAYNEQFF.